These 14 T cell receptor beta chains share one sample of origin, sequenced in a study of technical replicates of blood from several donors. The protocol was immunoSEQ multiplex PCR, while the TCRdb copy is restricted to in-frame clones and leaves out a portion. The sample has roughly 80,000 clones, approximately 93% seen once. Material for sequencing was T cells isolated from PBMCs. The receptors come from a human donor in good health.

V gene TRBV6-1 combines with J gene TRBJ1-3, with D maybe TRBD1 (5 bases). V shed 6 bases and J shed 7 bases, with 13 bases lying between them. Germline lookup yields CDR1 MNHNS and CDR2 SASEGT. This CDR3 region has 13 residues. The chain's CDR3 is CASSSGFGNTIYF. In nucleotides, the CDR3 is TGTGCCAGCAGCTCAGGGTTCGGGAACACCATATATTTT.

The chain couples TRBV28 to TRBJ2-3; TRBD2 is a possible D gene (6 bases). V gave up 4 bases and J gave up 0 bases, with 14 bases separating them. The CDR3 length is 16 residues. Germline CDR1 and CDR2: MDHEN and SYDVKM. This chain's CDR3 is CASSWAGIGSTDTQYF. CDR3 nucleotides: TGTGCCAGCAGTTGGGCGGGGATAGGGAGCACAGATACGCAGTATTTT.

This chain uses TRBV29-1 with TRBJ1-2, with D unresolved. V was trimmed by 2 bases and J by 3 bases, leaving 4 bases between them. Germline-derived CDR1 and CDR2 are SQVTM and ANQGSEA. The CDR3 loop spans 11 amino acids. CDR3 sequence reads: CSVEQDYGYTF. The CDR3 nucleotides read TGCAGCGTTGAACAGGACTATGGCTACACCTTC.

The table lists this clone with a few counts. V usage is TRBV4-1 and J usage is TRBJ1-5; 8 bases align to TRBD1. The CDR3 runs 15 residues. Germline V gives CDR1 MGHRA, CDR2 YSYEKL. V shed 3 bases, J shed 6 bases, and the junction held 7 bases outside the gene matches. CDR3 sequence: CASSQTGTGSQPQHF. The CDR3, as DNA: TGCGCCAGCAGCCAGACTGGGACAGGCAGTCAGCCCCAGCATTTT.

On this clone itself: Other DNA sequences in the same sample also yield this CDR3. V gene TRBV18 combines with J gene TRBJ1-1; D ambiguous. Germline V CDR1 and CDR2: KGHSH, LQKENI. Trimming took off 3 bases at V and 0 bases at J, with 5 bases between the two ends. The CDR3 sequence is 13 residues long. In DNA, the CDR3 is TGTGCCAGCTCACCCCCAATGAACACTGAAGCTTTCTTT. Translation gives CASSPPMNTEAFF.

As DNA, the CDR3 is TGTGCCAGCAGCCCAGCCTACGAGCAGTACTTC. It translates to CASSPAYEQYF. V usage is TRBV7-9 and J usage is TRBJ2-7, with unresolved D. Per germline, CDR1 SEHNR and CDR2 FQNEAQ (reference sequence). The germline V and J ends were trimmed by 5 bases and 2 bases, with 4 bases remaining between them. The CDR3 totals 11 residues.

The rearrangement joins TRBV11-3 to TRBJ2-7, with D maybe TRBD2 (6 bases). The germline V and J ends were trimmed by 0 bases and 7 bases, with 16 bases remaining between them. CDR1 SGHNT and CDR2 YENEEA come from the germline V gene. The CDR3 has 15 amino acids. For the CDR3, the DNA is TGTGCCAGCAGCTTAGAGTCGGCGGGGAAAAGTGAGCAGTACTTC. Translation gives CASSLESAGKSEQYF. The full variable domain, completed using reference TRBV11-3 and TRBJ2-7, is EAGVVQSPRYKIIEKKQPVAFWCNPISGHNTLYWYLQNLGQGPELLIRYENEEAVDDSQLPKDRFSAERLKGVDSTLKIQPAELGDSAVYLCASSLESAGKSEQYFGPGTRLTVT.

The V call is TRBV5-6, the J call TRBJ1-1, with 9 bases aligning to TRBD1. Germline-derived CDR1 and CDR2 are SGHDT and YYEEEE. The trim removed 4 bases at V and 11 bases at J, leaving 18 bases unmatched. The CDR3 loop spans 16 amino acids. The CDR3 sequence is CASSPDRGSGARRAFF. The CDR3 DNA is TGTGCCAGCAGCCCCGACAGGGGGAGTGGAGCCCGAAGGGCTTTCTTT. Looking up the rest from reference TRBV5-6 and TRBJ1-1 gives the full variable domain: DAGVTQSPTHLIKTRGQQVTLRCSPKSGHDTVSWYQQALGQGPQFIFQYYEEEERQRGNFPDRFSGHQFPNYSSELNVNALLLGDSALYLCASSPDRGSGARRAFFGQGTRLTVV.

The rearrangement joins TRBV15 to TRBJ2-5; 8 bases are shared with TRBD1. V shed 0 bases and J 5 bases; nucleotides not matched to a gene: 11. Germline V lookup: CDR1 LNHNV, CDR2 YYDKDF (reference sequence). This CDR3 has 17 amino acids. The CDR3, as DNA: TGTGCCACCAGCAGAGATTTGCCGTCGACAGGGGTTGAGACCCAGTACTTC. It specifies CATSRDLPSTGVETQYF. Based on the CDR3 plus reference TRBV15 and TRBJ2-5, the full variable domain is DAMVIQNPRYQVTQFGKPVTLSCSQTLNHNVMYWYQQKSSQAPKLLFHYYDKDFNNEADTPDNFQSRRPNTSFCFLDIRSPGLGDTAMYLCATSRDLPSTGVETQYFGPGTRLLVL.

CDR3 loop: CASSQSAGVLGEQFF. The CDR3 DNA is TGCGCCAGCAGCCAATCAGCGGGAGTCTTGGGTGAGCAGTTCTTC. The rearrangement links TRBV4-1 to TRBJ2-1; 8 nucleotides match TRBD2. CDR3 length: 15 residues. With 2 bases clipped from V and 9 bases from J, the junction kept 9 bases outside the gene matches. CDR1 is MGHRA, CDR2 YSYEKL, per germline.

V is TRBV6-5 and J is TRBJ2-5; 7 nucleotides match TRBD1. The CDR3 has 15 residues. With 0 bases clipped from V and 1 base from J, the junction kept 2 bases outside the gene matches. Germline V gene data show CDR1 as MNHEY and CDR2 as SVGAGI. CDR3 amino acids: CASSYSRGSQETQYF. As DNA, the CDR3 is TGTGCCAGCAGTTACTCCAGGGGGAGCCAAGAGACCCAGTACTTC.

The V and J genes are TRBV6-1 and TRBJ1-2; D uncertain. This CDR3 spans 13 amino acids. The germline V gene has CDR1 MNHNS and CDR2 SASEGT. V lost 7 bases, J lost 4 bases, and 13 bases lay in between. CDR3 amino acids: CASTAGTGYGYTF. The CDR3 DNA reads as TGTGCCAGCACGGCGGGTACTGGCTATGGCTACACCTTC.

The V gene is TRBV5-1, the J gene TRBJ1-2; D is perhaps TRBD1 (6 bases). Trimming removed 2 bases at V and 6 bases at J, with 14 bases between. This CDR3 has 14 amino acids. Germline V gene data show CDR1 as SGHRS and CDR2 as YFSETQ. In DNA, the CDR3 is TGCGCCAGCAGCTTATCCCAGGGGTCCGATGGCTACACCTTC. The encoded protein is CASSLSQGSDGYTF.

The gene calls are TRBV28 and TRBJ1-1; 8 bases are a match to TRBD1. The V segment lost 1 base and the J segment 4 bases; nucleotides outside the gene matches: 5. This CDR3 is built from 15 residues. In germline, CDR1 is MDHEN, CDR2 SYDVKM. Here the CDR3 reads CASSLLGQGATEAFF. CDR3 nucleotide sequence: TGTGCCAGCAGTTTATTGGGGCAGGGGGCCACTGAAGCTTTCTTT.